One and the same sample provided the 22 T cell receptor beta chains below, sequenced in a study of graft-versus-host responses after intestinal transplantation. Here immunoSEQ multiplex PCR was the method, and the copy in TCRdb shows in-frame clones only, minus some. This table holds around 5,000 clones, 25% to 30% found once. The plating included roughly 200,000 irradiated, violet-dye-labeled stimulator cells together with roughly 200,000 CFSE-labeled responder cells. Sequencing used alloreactive CD8+ T cells from a mixed lymphocyte reaction culture, obtained before intestinal transplant. Subset specified: CFSE-low proliferating T cells sorted from roughly six-day pre-transplant mixed lymphocyte reaction (GvH or HvG direction). Receptor source: a human patient who received an intestinal transplant.

The chain is built from TRBV2 and TRBJ2-2; TRBD2 matches 8 bases. V lost 1 base to trimming and J lost 0 bases; unmatched junction nucleotides: 4. Germline V gene lookup returns CDR1 SNHLY and CDR2 FYNNEI. The CDR3 contains 17 residues. CDR3 region: CASSEGGGLANTGELFF. CDR3 nucleotide sequence: TGTGCCAGCAGTGAAGGAGGGGGACTAGCGAACACCGGGGAGCTGTTTTTT.

This clone was observed a few times. The V call is TRBV4-2, the J call TRBJ2-7, with TRBD1 matching over 7 bases. CDR1 is LGHNA and CDR2 is YNFKEQ in the germline V gene. Trimming cost V 5 bases and J 2 bases; bases outside gene matches: 3. The CDR3 consists of 13 residues. CDR3 residues: CASSRDSTYEQYF. The CDR3 DNA reads TGTGCCAGCAGCAGGGACAGCACCTACGAGCAGTACTTC.

The rearrangement links TRBV19 to TRBJ2-1; 8 bases are shared with TRBD2. Trimming removed 4 bases from V and 7 bases from J; junction bases left unmatched: 0. CDR1 and CDR2 (germline): LNHDA, SQIVND (reference sequence). This CDR3 is built from 12 residues. The CDR3, as DNA: TGTGCCAGTAGTACTAGCGGGAATGAGCAGTTCTTC. Translating it yields CASSTSGNEQFF.

This clone is medium-sized by share. J is TRBJ2-7 and V is TRBV27; a weak D match, TRBD2 (5 bases). The V and J ends lost 2 bases and 5 bases respectively, with 13 bases between them. Germline values: CDR1 MNHEY, CDR2 SMNVEV (reference sequence). The CDR3 runs to 14 residues. The CDR3 here is CASSLLLALNEQYF. The CDR3 DNA follows: TGTGCCAGCAGTTTACTTCTAGCACTCAACGAGCAGTACTTC.

In its sample, this clone was seen a few times. The chain couples TRBV28 to TRBJ1-1, with a possible D match to TRBD1 (5 bases). Germline V gives CDR1 MDHEN, CDR2 SYDVKM. The CDR3 extends over 15 amino acids. The V gene lost 6 bases and the J gene lost 4 bases, with 18 bases spanning the gap. CDR3 DNA sequence: TGTGCCAGCAGCTACCCCTATGGGGGGGGCACTGAAGCTTTCTTT. It encodes CASSYPYGGGTEAFF.

The rearrangement links TRBV6-1 to TRBJ2-7; TRBD2 aligns across 8 bases. With 10 bases clipped from V and 3 bases from J, the junction kept 11 bases outside the gene matches. CDR1 and CDR2 from the germline V gene are MNHNS and SASEGT. The CDR3 is 14 amino acids. In DNA, the CDR3 is TGTGCCACCGATTGGGCGGGGGGCAGCTACGAGCAGTACTTC. Protein sequence: CATDWAGGSYEQYF.

The rearrangement links TRBV7-9 to TRBJ2-1; D gene unclear. The germline V gene has CDR1 SEHNR and CDR2 FQNEAQ (reference sequence). Trimming shortened V by 4 bases and J by 9 bases, and 7 bases separated the two germline ends. The CDR3 loop spans 11 amino acids. The CDR3 sequence: CASSSAVEQFF. DNA of the CDR3: TGTGCCAGCAGCTCCGCGGTTGAGCAGTTCTTC.

V and J are TRBV4-3 and TRBJ2-7; 8 nucleotides match TRBD1. The CDR3 covers 15 residues. V lost 4 bases and J lost 4; bases outside the gene matches: 9. Germline CDR1 LGHNA, CDR2 YSLEER. CDR3 nucleotide sequence: TGCGCCAGCAGCCTAGAGGACAGGGTATCGTACGAGCAGTACTTC. Translated: CASSLEDRVSYEQYF.

This chain uses TRBV5-4 with TRBJ2-7, with 7 nucleotides matching TRBD1. The ends lost 2 bases at V and 1 base at J; junction bases unmatched: 3. Per the germline V gene, CDR1 is SGHNT and CDR2 is YYREEE (reference sequence). The CDR3 has 14 residues. The CDR3 loop is CASSLAGGSYEQYF. The DNA for the CDR3 is TGTGCCAGCAGCTTAGCAGGGGGTTCCTACGAGCAGTACTTC.

This clone was seen only a few times. The chain uses TRBV7-2 and TRBJ2-2; D gene ambiguous. Germline-derived CDR1 and CDR2 are SGHTA and FQGNSA. V was shortened by 5 bases and J by 6 bases, with 22 bases between the two germline ends. The CDR3 is 17 residues long. The DNA for the CDR3 is TGTGCCAGCAGCCGCACGCTACTTCCCTACTCGTCCGGGGAGCTGTTTTTT. This codes for CASSRTLLPYSSGELFF.

The chain's CDR3 is CASSYMAGAAEQYF. DNA of the CDR3: TGTGCCAGCAGTTACATGGCGGGAGCAGCCGAGCAGTACTTC. The V gene is TRBV27, the J gene TRBJ2-7, with 7 bases aligning to TRBD2. V lost 4 bases and J lost 6; bases outside the gene matches: 9. Germline V lookup: CDR1 MNHEY, CDR2 SMNVEV (reference sequence). The CDR3 sequence is 14 residues long.

The rearrangement uses TRBV5-1 and TRBJ2-3; TRBD2 aligns across 7 bases. Germline assignment: CDR1 SGHRS and CDR2 YFSETQ. The CDR3 totals 15 residues. V trimming: 0 bases; J trimming: 1 base; junction bases outside the gene matches: 2. CDR3 nucleotides: TGCGCCAGCAGCTTGGAGCTAGCGGGCACAGATACGCAGTATTTT. Amino acid sequence: CASSLELAGTDTQYF.

V and J are TRBV19 and TRBJ2-7, with D unresolved. The germline CDR1 and CDR2 sequences are LNHDA and SQIVND (reference sequence). V dropped 3 bases and J dropped 0 bases, with 9 bases sitting between them. This CDR3 is 14 amino acids long. The CDR3 region has the DNA TGTGCCAGTAGTATGTCATGGACCTCCTACGAGCAGTACTTC. It specifies CASSMSWTSYEQYF. Full variable domain (remainder filled in from reference TRBV19 and TRBJ2-7): DGGITQSPKYLFRKEGQNVTLSCEQNLNHDAMYWYRQDPGQGLRLIYYSQIVNDFQKGDIAEGYSVSREKKESFPLTVTSAQKNPTAFYLCASSMSWTSYEQYFGPGTRLTVT.

Regarding this clone: A single base is all that separates this from a far larger clone, so a read error is likely. V gene TRBV10-3 combines with J gene TRBJ1-4; 7 bases agree with TRBD1. The J segment lost 7 bases and the V segment lost 5 bases, leaving 13 bases of the junction unmatched. Germline V gene sequence: CDR1 ENHRY, CDR2 SYGVKD. The length of the CDR3 is 16 residues. The CDR3 region is CAISNPPGRGSEKLFF. The CDR3 DNA is TGTGCCATCAGTAATCCTCCCGGCAGGGGGAGTGAAAAACTGTTTTTT.

V and J are TRBV5-1 and TRBJ1-2; D unclear. CDR1 SGHRS and CDR2 YFSETQ come from the germline V gene. This CDR3 spans 16 amino acids. The V gene lost 7 bases and the J gene lost 2 bases, with 21 bases spanning the gap. The CDR3 DNA is TGCGCCAGCCATGTGTCATCGGTTCGAAAGAACTATGGCTACACCTTC. Translated: CASHVSSVRKNYGYTF. Using reference TRBV5-1 and TRBJ1-2 for the parts outside the CDR3, the full variable domain is KAGVTQTPRYLIKTRGQQVTLSCSPISGHRSVSWYQQTPGQGLQFLFEYFSETQRNKGNFPGRFSGRQFSNSRSEMNVSTLELGDSALYLCASHVSSVRKNYGYTFGSGTRLTVV.

This clone was seen a few times. The chain links TRBV6-4 to TRBJ1-4; the match to TRBD1 covers 9 bases. This CDR3 is 16 amino acids long. J lost 7 bases, V lost 5 bases, and 11 bases had no gene match. CDR1 is MRHNA and CDR2 is SNTAGT in the germline V gene. For the CDR3, the DNA is TGTGCCAGCAGTTCACAGGGGGCCGTCTCGAGTGAAAAACTGTTTTTT. This translates into CASSSQGAVSSEKLFF.

V usage is TRBV28 and J usage is TRBJ1-1; D not certain. This CDR3 is built from 13 residues. Trimming removed 5 bases at V and 7 bases at J, with 14 bases between. Per the germline V gene, CDR1 is MDHEN and CDR2 is SYDVKM. CDR3 sequence reads: CASSPPFLLEAFF. The DNA for the CDR3 is TGTGCCAGCAGTCCCCCTTTTCTCCTTGAAGCTTTCTTT. Supplemented by reference TRBV28 and TRBJ1-1, the full variable domain reads DVKVTQSSRYLVKRTGEKVFLECVQDMDHENMFWYRQDPGLGLRLIYFSYDVKMKEKGDIPEGYSVSREKKERFSLILESASTNQTSMYLCASSPPFLLEAFFGQGTRLTVV.

The chain is built from TRBV7-8 and TRBJ2-3; 9 bases fit TRBD2. The length of the CDR3 is 18 residues. Germline V CDR1 and CDR2: SGHVS, FQNEAQ. The trim removed 3 bases at V and 2 bases at J, leaving 12 bases unmatched. The CDR3 sequence: CASSLSPPTSGFTDTQYF. The CDR3 nucleotides are TGTGCCAGCAGCTTGTCCCCCCCCACTAGCGGGTTCACAGATACGCAGTATTTT.

The chain has TRBV28 and TRBJ2-5; 8 nucleotides agree with TRBD1. From germline, CDR1 is MDHEN and CDR2 SYDVKM. V gave up 5 bases and J gave up 4 bases; unmatched junction bases: 9. CDR3 length equals 15 residues. The CDR3 bases are TGTGCCAGCAGTCAGACGACAGGGGCTCTAGAGACCCAGTACTTC. This sequence encodes CASSQTTGALETQYF. Supplemented by reference TRBV28 and TRBJ2-5, the full variable domain reads DVKVTQSSRYLVKRTGEKVFLECVQDMDHENMFWYRQDPGLGLRLIYFSYDVKMKEKGDIPEGYSVSREKKERFSLILESASTNQTSMYLCASSQTTGALETQYFGPGTRLLVL.

This clone was seen only a few times. The chain recombines TRBV29-1 with TRBJ1-1, with 7 bases identical to TRBD1. Germline values: CDR1 SQVTM, CDR2 ANQGSEA. Germline trimming cut 6 bases from V and 5 bases from J; bases unmatched to any gene: 9. CDR3 length: 13 amino acids. This chain's CDR3 is CSVLTGEVTEAFF. Written as DNA, the CDR3 is TGCAGCGTCCTAACAGGGGAGGTAACTGAAGCTTTCTTT.

This clone rates as medium-sized. The chain recombines TRBV25-1 with TRBJ2-7; tentatively, D is TRBD1 (6 bases). The germline gives CDR1 MGHDK, CDR2 SYGVNS. This CDR3 region has 13 residues. V was trimmed by 1 base and J by 3 bases, leaving 7 bases between them. The CDR3 region has the DNA TGTGCCAGCAGTGAATGGGACAACTACGAGCAGTACTTC. Translating gives CASSEWDNYEQYF.

This chain links TRBV6-6 with TRBJ1-5, with unresolved D. Trimming shortened V by 5 bases and J by 3 bases, and 14 bases separated the two germline ends. In germline, CDR1 is MNHNY, CDR2 SVGAGI (reference sequence). The CDR3 consists of 15 residues. CDR3 nucleotides: TGTGCCAGCAGTCGTATCGCGGCCAACAATCAGCCCCAGCATTTT. Its protein is CASSRIAANNQPQHF.